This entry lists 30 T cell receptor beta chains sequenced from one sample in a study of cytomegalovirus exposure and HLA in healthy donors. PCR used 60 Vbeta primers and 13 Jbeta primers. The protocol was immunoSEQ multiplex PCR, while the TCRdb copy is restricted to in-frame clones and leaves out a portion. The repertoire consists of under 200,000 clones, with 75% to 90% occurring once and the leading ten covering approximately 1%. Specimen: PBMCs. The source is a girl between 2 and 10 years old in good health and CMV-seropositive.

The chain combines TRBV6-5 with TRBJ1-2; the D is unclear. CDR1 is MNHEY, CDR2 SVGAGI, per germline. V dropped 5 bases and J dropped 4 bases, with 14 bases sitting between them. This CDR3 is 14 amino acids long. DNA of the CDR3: TGTGCCAGCAGTCTACAGATCTTCGGCTATGGCTACACCTTC. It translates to CASSLQIFGYGYTF.

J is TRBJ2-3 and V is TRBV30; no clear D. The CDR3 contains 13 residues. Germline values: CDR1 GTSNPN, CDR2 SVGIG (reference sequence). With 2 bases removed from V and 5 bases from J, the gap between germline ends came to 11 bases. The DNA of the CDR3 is TGTGCCTGGAGTTTACAGAATAGAGATACGCAGTATTTT. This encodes CAWSLQNRDTQYF.

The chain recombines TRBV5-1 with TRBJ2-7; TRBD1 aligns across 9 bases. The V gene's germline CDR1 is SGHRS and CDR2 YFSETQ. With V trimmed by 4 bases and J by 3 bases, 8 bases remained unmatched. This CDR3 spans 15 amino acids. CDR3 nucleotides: TGCGCCAGCAGCCCTACAGGGGGCAGGAACTACGAGCAGTACTTC. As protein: CASSPTGGRNYEQYF.

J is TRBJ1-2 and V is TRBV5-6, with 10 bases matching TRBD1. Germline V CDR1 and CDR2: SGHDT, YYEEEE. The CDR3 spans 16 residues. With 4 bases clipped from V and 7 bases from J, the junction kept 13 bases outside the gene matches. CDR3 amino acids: CASSSSGQGERSGYTF. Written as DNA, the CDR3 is TGTGCCAGCAGCAGCTCCGGACAGGGGGAGAGGAGTGGCTACACCTTC.

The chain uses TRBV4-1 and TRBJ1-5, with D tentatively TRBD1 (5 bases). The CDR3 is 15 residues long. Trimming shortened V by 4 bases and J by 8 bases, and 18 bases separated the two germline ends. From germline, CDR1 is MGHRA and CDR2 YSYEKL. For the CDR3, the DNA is TGCGCCAGCAGCCCACGTGAGAGGGGAGGGGAGCCCCAGCATTTT. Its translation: CASSPRERGGEPQHF.

This chain's CDR3 is CASSKFTGGQPQHF. CDR3 nucleotide sequence: TGTGCCAGCAGCAAATTTACAGGGGGTCAGCCCCAGCATTTT. The chain has TRBV21-1 and TRBJ1-5; TRBD1, as called in the table, went unchecked against the DNA. TRBV21-1 is noted as a pseudogene. CDR3 size: 14 residues.

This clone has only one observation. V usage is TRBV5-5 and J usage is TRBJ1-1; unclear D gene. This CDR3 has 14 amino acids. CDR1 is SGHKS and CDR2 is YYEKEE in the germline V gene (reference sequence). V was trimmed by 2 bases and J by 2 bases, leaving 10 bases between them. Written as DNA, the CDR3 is TGTGCCAGCAGCTTAGTCAGGATCAACACTGAAGCTTTCTTT. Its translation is CASSLVRINTEAFF.

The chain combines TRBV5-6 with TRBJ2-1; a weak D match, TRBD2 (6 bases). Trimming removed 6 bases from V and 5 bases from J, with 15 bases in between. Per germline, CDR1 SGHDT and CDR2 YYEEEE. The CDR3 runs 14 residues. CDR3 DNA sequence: TGTGCCAGCATCCCTGGTAGCGGAGACAATGAGCAGTTCTTC. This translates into CASIPGSGDNEQFF.

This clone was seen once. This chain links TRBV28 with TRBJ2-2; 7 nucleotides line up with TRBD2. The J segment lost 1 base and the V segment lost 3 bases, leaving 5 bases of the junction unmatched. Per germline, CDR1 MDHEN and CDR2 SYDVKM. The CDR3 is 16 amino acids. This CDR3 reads CASSLRGKLNTGELFF. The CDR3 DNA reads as TGTGCCAGCAGTTTGCGGGGGAAACTGAACACCGGGGAGCTGTTTTTT.

CDR3 amino acids: CASQGAVGYTF. CDR3 DNA: TGTGCCAGCCAGGGGGCGGTGGGCTACACCTTC. The chain has TRBV25-1 and TRBJ1-2, with TRBD1 matching over 8 bases. After removal of 8 bases from V and 8 bases from J, the junction contained 4 bases not matched to a gene. This CDR3 comprises 11 residues. Looked up from germline, CDR1 is MGHDK and CDR2 is SYGVNS.

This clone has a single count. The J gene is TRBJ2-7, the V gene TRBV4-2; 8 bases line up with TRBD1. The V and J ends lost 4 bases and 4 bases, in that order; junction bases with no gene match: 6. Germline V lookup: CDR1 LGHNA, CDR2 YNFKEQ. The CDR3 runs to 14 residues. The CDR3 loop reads CASSPSRGLYEQYF. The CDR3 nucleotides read TGTGCCAGCAGCCCTTCCAGGGGGCTGTACGAGCAGTACTTC.

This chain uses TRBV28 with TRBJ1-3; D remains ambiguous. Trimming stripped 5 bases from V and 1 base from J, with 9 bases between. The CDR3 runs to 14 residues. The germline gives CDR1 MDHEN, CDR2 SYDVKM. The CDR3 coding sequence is TGTGCCAGCAGTGTACTGTCATCTGGAAACACCATATATTTT. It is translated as CASSVLSSGNTIYF.

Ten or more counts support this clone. The CDR3 bases are TGTGCCAGCAGCTTATCAGGGGGGTCTAACTATGGCTACACCTTC. Encoded protein: CASSLSGGSNYGYTF. The genes are TRBV25-1 and TRBJ1-2; TRBD1 aligns across 7 bases. J was trimmed by 0 bases and V by 6 bases; bases with no gene match: 7. CDR3 length equals 15 residues. CDR1 is MGHDK, CDR2 SYGVNS, per germline.

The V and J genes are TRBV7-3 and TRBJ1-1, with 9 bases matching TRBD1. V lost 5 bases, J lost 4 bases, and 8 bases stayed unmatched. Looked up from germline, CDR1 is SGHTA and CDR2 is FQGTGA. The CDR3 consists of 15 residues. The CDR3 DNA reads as TGTGCCAGCAGCCGTCAGGGGACAGGGACCACTGAAGCTTTCTTT. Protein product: CASSRQGTGTTEAFF.

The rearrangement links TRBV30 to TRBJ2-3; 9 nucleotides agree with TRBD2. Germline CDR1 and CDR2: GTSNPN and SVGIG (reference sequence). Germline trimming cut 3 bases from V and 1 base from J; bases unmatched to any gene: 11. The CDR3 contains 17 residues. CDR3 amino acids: CAWRDAFSGSGTDTQYF. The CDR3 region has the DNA TGTGCCTGGAGAGACGCCTTTAGCGGGAGCGGCACAGATACGCAGTATTTT. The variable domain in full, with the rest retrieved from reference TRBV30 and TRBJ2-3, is SQTIHQWPATLVQPVGSPLSLECTVEGTSNPNLYWYRQAAGRGLQLLFYSVGIGQISSEVPQNLSASRPQDRQFILSSKKLLLSDSGFYLCAWRDAFSGSGTDTQYFGPGTRLTVL.

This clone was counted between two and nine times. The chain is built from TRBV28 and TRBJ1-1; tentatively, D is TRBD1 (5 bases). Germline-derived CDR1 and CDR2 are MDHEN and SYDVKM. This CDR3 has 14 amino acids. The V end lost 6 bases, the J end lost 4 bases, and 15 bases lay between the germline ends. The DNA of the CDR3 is TGTGCCAGCAGCCCCGACACCGGGGGCACTGAAGCTTTCTTT. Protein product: CASSPDTGGTEAFF.

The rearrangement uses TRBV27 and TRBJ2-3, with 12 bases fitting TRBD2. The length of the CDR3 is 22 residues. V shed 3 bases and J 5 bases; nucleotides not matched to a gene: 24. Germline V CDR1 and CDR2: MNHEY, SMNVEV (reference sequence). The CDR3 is CASSFRNFSTSGRPGIQDTQYF. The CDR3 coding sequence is TGTGCCAGCAGTTTCCGAAACTTCAGTACTAGCGGGAGGCCGGGGATCCAAGATACGCAGTATTTT.

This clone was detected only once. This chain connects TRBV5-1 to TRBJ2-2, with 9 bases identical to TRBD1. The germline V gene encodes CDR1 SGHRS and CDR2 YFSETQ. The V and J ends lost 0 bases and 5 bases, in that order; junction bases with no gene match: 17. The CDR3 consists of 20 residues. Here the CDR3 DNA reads TGCGCCAGCAGCTTGGCCGTCCCGGGACAGGGAGCGGGGTCTACCGGGGAGCTGTTTTTT. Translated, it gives CASSLAVPGQGAGSTGELFF.

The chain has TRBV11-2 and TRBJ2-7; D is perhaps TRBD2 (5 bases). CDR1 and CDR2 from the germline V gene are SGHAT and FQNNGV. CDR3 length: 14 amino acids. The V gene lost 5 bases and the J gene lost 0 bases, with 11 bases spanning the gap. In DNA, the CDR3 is TGTGCCAGCAGCCCGACCCGGGACTCCTACGAGCAGTACTTC. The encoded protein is CASSPTRDSYEQYF.

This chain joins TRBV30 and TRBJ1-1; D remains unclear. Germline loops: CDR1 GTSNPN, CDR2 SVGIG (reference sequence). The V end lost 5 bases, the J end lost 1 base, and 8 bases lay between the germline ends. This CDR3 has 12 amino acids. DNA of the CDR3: TGTGCCTGGGGGCTATCGAACACTGAAGCTTTCTTT. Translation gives CAWGLSNTEAFF.

This CDR3 reads CASSQDGLAGEFNEQFF. Written as DNA, the CDR3 is TGCGCCAGCAGCCAAGATGGACTAGCGGGAGAGTTTAATGAGCAGTTCTTC. The rearrangement uses TRBV4-1 and TRBJ2-1; 13 positions match TRBD2. This CDR3 spans 17 amino acids. Losses at the gene ends were 0 bases for V and 7 bases for J; bases not matched to a gene: 6. Germline values: CDR1 MGHRA, CDR2 YSYEKL.

CDR3 bases: TGCAGCGTTGATAGACTAGCGGGAGAGTTCTTC. Translating it yields CSVDRLAGEFF. This chain links TRBV29-1 with TRBJ2-1; 12 bases agree with TRBD2. The J segment lost 14 bases and the V segment lost 3 bases, leaving 2 bases of the junction unmatched. Germline loops: CDR1 SQVTM, CDR2 ANQGSEA. This CDR3 spans 11 amino acids.

CDR3 amino acids: CASSRVVGPSGANVLTF. Here the CDR3 DNA reads TGCGCCAGCAGCCGGGTGGTGGGGCCTTCAGGGGCCAACGTCCTGACTTTC. The chain joins TRBV4-1 to TRBJ2-6; TRBD1 is a possible D gene (5 bases). Trimming cost V 4 bases and J 4 bases, with 17 bases left between them. This CDR3 comprises 17 residues. The germline gives CDR1 MGHRA, CDR2 YSYEKL.

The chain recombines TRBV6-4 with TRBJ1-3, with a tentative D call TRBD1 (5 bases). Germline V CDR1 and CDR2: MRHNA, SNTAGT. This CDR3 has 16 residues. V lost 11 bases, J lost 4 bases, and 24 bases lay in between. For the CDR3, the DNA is TGTGCCGGACAACGGGACTTAACCCTGAGGGGAAACACCATATATTTT. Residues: CAGQRDLTLRGNTIYF.

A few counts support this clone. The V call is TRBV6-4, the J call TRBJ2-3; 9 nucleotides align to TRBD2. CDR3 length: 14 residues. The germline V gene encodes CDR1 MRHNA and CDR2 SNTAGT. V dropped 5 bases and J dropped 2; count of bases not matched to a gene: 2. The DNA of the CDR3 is TGTGCCAGCAGTCCTAGCGGGAACACAGATACGCAGTATTTT. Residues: CASSPSGNTDTQYF.

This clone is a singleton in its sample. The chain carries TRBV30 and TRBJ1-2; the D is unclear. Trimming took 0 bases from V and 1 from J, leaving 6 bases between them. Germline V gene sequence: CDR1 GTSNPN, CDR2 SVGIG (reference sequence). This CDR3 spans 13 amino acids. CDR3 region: CAWSVVDNYGYTF. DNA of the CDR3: TGTGCCTGGAGTGTTGTAGATAACTATGGCTACACCTTC.

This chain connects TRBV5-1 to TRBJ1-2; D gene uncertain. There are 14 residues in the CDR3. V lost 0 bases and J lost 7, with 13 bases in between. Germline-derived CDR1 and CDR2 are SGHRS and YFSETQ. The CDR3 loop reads CASSLAERMVGYTF. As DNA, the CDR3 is TGCGCCAGCAGCTTGGCCGAGAGGATGGTTGGCTACACCTTC.

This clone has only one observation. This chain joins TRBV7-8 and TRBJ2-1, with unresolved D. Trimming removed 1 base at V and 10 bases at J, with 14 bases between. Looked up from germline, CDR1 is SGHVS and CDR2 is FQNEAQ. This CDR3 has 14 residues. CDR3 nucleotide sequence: TGTGCCAGCAGCTTAGAAGTCGGAGTTGCCGAGCAGTTCTTC. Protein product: CASSLEVGVAEQFF.

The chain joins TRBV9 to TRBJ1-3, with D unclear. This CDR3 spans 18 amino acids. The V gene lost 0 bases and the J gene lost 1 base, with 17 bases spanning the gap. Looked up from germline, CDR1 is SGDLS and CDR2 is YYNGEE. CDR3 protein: CASSVAGYLDTSGNTIYF. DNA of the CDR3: TGTGCCAGCAGCGTAGCAGGTTATCTCGACACTTCTGGAAACACCATATATTTT. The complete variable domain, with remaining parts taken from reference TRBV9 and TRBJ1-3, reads DSGVTQTPKHLITATGQRVTLRCSPRSGDLSVYWYQQSLDQGLQFLIQYYNGEERAKGNILERFSAQQFPDLHSELNLSSLELGDSALYFCASSVAGYLDTSGNTIYFGEGSWLTVV.

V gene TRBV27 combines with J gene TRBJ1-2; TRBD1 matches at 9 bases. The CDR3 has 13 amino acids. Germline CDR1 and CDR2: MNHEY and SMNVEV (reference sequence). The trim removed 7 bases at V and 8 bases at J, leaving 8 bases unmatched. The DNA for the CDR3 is TGTGCCAGCACCGCGGGACAGGGACGAGGCTACACCTTC. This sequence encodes CASTAGQGRGYTF.